The T cell receptor (beta chain) described here comes from a study of PD-1 blockade in classical Hodgkin lymphoma. At the level of the study: Intravenous infusions of nivolumab 3 mg/kg reached patients every 2 weeks. Study-level findings and limits: Possibly reflecting disease activity or prior therapy, repertoire differences have causes that remain undefined. Reports described newly diagnosed patients as having lower baseline TCR diversity than healthy donors.

Assay used: immunoSEQ multiplex PCR; TCRdb lists only in-frame clones, some missing. This sample has under 40,000 clones, with about four fifths found just once. V was pared by 5 bases and J by 7 bases, with 15 bases between. The CDR3 length is 15 residues. CDR1 and CDR2 from the germline V gene are MNHNS and SASEGT. Notes on this clone: Its antigen remains unidentified.

Time point: cycle 4 day 1 (C4D1), after more than five weeks of nivolumab. There was relapse after autologous stem cell transplantation in every patient, and there was variation in brentuximab vedotin exposure. The TCR sequence derives from a human donor with classical Hodgkin lymphoma. Source: peripheral blood mononuclear cells (PBMCs), taken before the fourth cycle of nivolumab. The genes are TRBV6-1 and TRBJ1-6, with a tentative D call TRBD1 (6 bases). The CDR3 sequence: CASSLPGTKNSPLHF. CDR3 DNA: TGTGCCAGCAGTTTACCCGGGACAAAGAATTCACCCCTCCACTTT.